Sequencing of this T cell receptor beta chain was carried out in a study of human thymus T cells. Study-wide results and caveats: The authors found apparently biased V and J gene usage in thymic and blood repertoires.

With 5 bases removed from V and 5 bases from J, the gap between germline ends came to 10 bases. Germline values: CDR1 DFQATT, CDR2 SNEGSKA (reference sequence). The CDR3 is made up of 11 amino acids. With respect to this clone: The antigen is not known.

Measured with immunoSEQ multiplex PCR; TCRdb has only the in-frame clones, and not every one. The sample consists of about 44,000 clones, 94% of them appearing once. The TCR originated in a boy under two years old with a congenital heart defect but otherwise immunologically healthy. The source material was blood. The rearrangement uses TRBV20-1 and TRBJ2-7; D is perhaps TRBD2 (7 bases). The chain's CDR3 is CSASGGNEQYF. The CDR3 nucleotides are TGCAGTGCTTCGGGGGGCAACGAGCAGTACTTC.